Sequencing of this T cell receptor (beta chain) was carried out in a study of cytomegalovirus exposure and HLA in healthy donors. General observations from the study: Later on, an analysis showed TCR association rates differing by HLA locus, with DRB1 the most and HLA-C the fewest. A few chains linked to CMV were shown in vitro to be specific for CMV antigens. Cytomegalovirus status was reportedly diagnosed by the classifier with high specificity and sensitivity.

CDR1 and CDR2 (germline): SGHVS, FNYEAQ. V lost 5 bases to trimming and J lost 4 bases; unmatched junction nucleotides: 8. The CDR3 loop spans 15 amino acids. To note about this clone: The antigen is undetermined.

The PCR made use of 60 Vbeta and 13 Jbeta primers. Data came from immunoSEQ multiplex PCR; TCRdb stores just in-frame clones and leaves some out. The sample records approximately 220,000 clones, 70% to 90% being singletons. The rearrangement uses TRBV7-6 and TRBJ1-3; TRBD1 agrees at 7 bases. Sequences were obtained from PBMCs. This TCR was sampled from a young man in good health and CMV-seronegative. CDR3 sequence reads: CASSQNRDRGNTIYF. The CDR3 bases are TGTGCCAGCAGCCAAAACCGGGACAGAGGAAACACCATATATTTT. Full variable domain (rest looked up from reference TRBV7-6 and TRBJ1-3): GAGVSQSPRYKVTKRGQDVALRCDPISGHVSLYWYRQALGQGPEFLTYFNYEAQQDKSGLPNDRFSAERPEGSISTLTIQRTEQRDSAMYRCASSQNRDRGNTIYFGEGSWLTVV.